This entry lists 20 T cell receptor beta chains sequenced from one sample in a study of tumor-infiltrating lymphocytes in glioblastoma multiforme. Multiple V-beta primers and a C-beta primer amplified TCRB from RNA. TCRdb reprocessed the multiplex PCR reads with MiXCR, giving one entry per CDR3 protein. The sample lists some 32,000 distinct CDR3 sequences, about 58% occurring once. Sequenced input: brain tumor tissue. These receptors were obtained from a male donor with glioblastoma.

A word on this clonotype: The junction shows a germline mismatch at one end, possibly a read error. The chain has TRBV28 and TRBJ2-7; the D gene is possibly TRBD2 (6 bases). Germline V gene data show CDR1 as MDHEN and CDR2 as SYDVKM. This CDR3 is built from 16 residues. The CDR3 region has the DNA TGTGCCGGCAGTTTATCCGTAGCGGAGGGCTCCTACGAGCAGTACTTC. It codes for CAGSLSVAEGSYEQYF.

For this clonotype: One base away lies a much larger clone, so this may be a sequencing read error. The V gene is TRBV4-2, the J gene TRBJ1-5; TRBD1 is a possible D gene (6 bases). V lost 0 bases and J lost 6, with 12 bases in between. CDR3 length equals 15 residues. Germline V CDR1 and CDR2: LGHNA, YNFKEQ. CDR3 in amino acids: CASSQDGGYSQPQHF. The CDR3 DNA sequence: TGTGCCAGCAGCCAAGATGGGGGCTACAGTCAGCCCCAGCATTTT.

The chain joins TRBV5-5 to TRBJ2-3, with D possibly matching TRBD1 (5 bases). This CDR3 is built from 15 residues. Trimming shortened V by 4 bases and J by 7 bases, and 19 bases separated the two germline ends. In germline, CDR1 is SGHKS, CDR2 YYEKEE (reference sequence). This CDR3 reads CASSRRQGVTHTQYF. The CDR3 nucleotides read TGTGCCAGCAGCCGTAGACAAGGGGTGACACATACGCAGTATTTT.

This clonotype came up once. At one of its ends the junction is not consistent with the germline gene, which may arise from a read error. The chain has TRBV20-1 and TRBJ1-5; D is unresolved. The CDR3 is made up of 16 amino acids. Germline CDR1 DFQATT, CDR2 SNEGSKA (reference sequence). The CDR3: CSANPERTNSNQPQHF. Written as DNA, the CDR3 is TGTAGTGCTAATCCGGAACGCACAAATAGCAATCAGCCCCAGCATTTT.

This chain uses TRBV24-1 with TRBJ2-3; TRBD2 matches at 8 bases. The junction had 11 bases not matched to a gene; V was cut back by 12 bases and J by 4 bases. This CDR3 spans 14 amino acids. CDR1 KGHDR and CDR2 SFDVKD come from the germline V gene. CDR3 bases: TGTGCCCCTCAGGGCGGGAGGAATTCAGATACGCAGTATTTT. Translating gives CAPQGGRNSDTQYF.

This clonotype was detected ten times or more. The junction departs from the called germline gene at one end, perhaps through a read error. This sequence joins TRBV12-3 or TRBV12-4 and TRBJ1-1; D is perhaps TRBD1 (5 bases). The CDR3 has 14 residues. The CDR3 DNA sequence: TGTGCCAGCAGTTTTTCAGGGATGAACACTGAAGCTTCCTTT. Translation gives CASSFSGMNTEASF.

Of note for this clonotype: The junction differs from germline at one of its ends, possibly a read error. This chain connects TRBV6-5 to TRBJ2-6; D is perhaps TRBD1 (5 bases). CDR3 size: 14 residues. Germline V CDR1 and CDR2: MNHEY, SVGAGI. The DNA of the CDR3 is TGTGCCTGCAGTTACAGATCTGGGGCCAACATCCTGACTTTC. Translated, it gives CACSYRSGANILTF.

As to this clonotype: Its ends do not fully match the called genes, so a read error is possible. This rearrangement joins TRBV11-2 to TRBJ2-7; possibly TRBD1 or TRBD2 for D (5 bases each). The CDR3 runs 15 residues. Germline loops: CDR1 SGHAT, CDR2 FQNNGV. CDR3 amino acids: CARSSFEGHSYEQYF. In DNA form, the CDR3 reads TGTGCCAGAAGCTCCTTTGAGGGGCACTCCTACGAGCAGTACTTC.

To note about this clonotype: One end of the junction fails to match germline, which may point to a read error. The chain has TRBV20-1 and TRBJ1-3; no firm D call. This CDR3 comprises 12 residues. Germline V gives CDR1 DFQATT, CDR2 SNEGSKA (reference sequence). The CDR3 DNA sequence: TGCAGTGCACGGTTTTCTGGAAACATCATATATTTT. It encodes CSARFSGNIIYF.

By share, this clonotype counts as medium-sized. The chain links TRBV29-1 to TRBJ1-1; D unresolved. V was clipped by 2 bases and J by 4 bases, with 8 bases between them. The germline gives CDR1 SQVTM, CDR2 ANQGSEA. CDR3 length: 12 residues. As DNA, the CDR3 is TGCAGCGTTGAAAATTGGGGCACTGAAGCTTTCTTT. It codes for CSVENWGTEAFF.

As regards this clonotype: This may stem from a read error, because a much larger clone lies one nucleotide away. The V gene is TRBV5-1, the J gene TRBJ1-2, with a possible D match to TRBD1 (6 bases). V was trimmed by 6 bases and J by 2 bases, leaving 14 bases between them. Germline values: CDR1 SGHRS, CDR2 YFSETQ. There are 14 residues in the CDR3. Here the CDR3 DNA reads TGCGCCAGCAACCCGGAAGGACAGAACTATGGCTACACCTTC. Translated, it gives CASNPEGQNYGYTF. Full variable domain (missing parts from reference TRBV5-1 and TRBJ1-2): KAGVTQTPRYLIKTRGQQVTLSCSPISGHRSVSWYQQTPGQGLQFLFEYFSETQRNKGNFPGRFSGRQFSNSRSEMNVSTLELGDSALYLCASNPEGQNYGYTFGSGTRLTVV.

For this clonotype: A much larger clonotype is one base distant, so this may be a read error. The gene calls are TRBV28 and TRBJ1-1; the match to TRBD1 covers 7 bases. The CDR3 consists of 16 residues. Trimming removed 3 bases from V and 3 bases from J; junction bases left unmatched: 10. From germline, CDR1 is MDHEN and CDR2 SYDVKM. The DNA for the CDR3 is TGTGCCAGCAGTTTCGACAGGGAGATTACTCACACTGAAGCTTTCTTT. It yields the protein CASSFDREITHTEAFF. Together with reference TRBV28 and TRBJ1-1, the CDR3 gives the full variable domain: DVKVTQSSRYLVKRTGEKVFLECVQDMDHENMFWYRQDPGLGLRLIYFSYDVKMKEKGDIPEGYSVSREKKERFSLILESASTNQTSMYLCASSFDREITHTEAFFGQGTRLTVV.

Ten or more counts support this clonotype. V is TRBV20-1 and J is TRBJ1-2; 7 nucleotides agree with TRBD1. Losses at the gene ends were 6 bases for V and 7 bases for J; bases not matched to a gene: 11. This CDR3 region has 13 residues. Germline assignment: CDR1 DFQATT and CDR2 SNEGSKA (reference sequence). In DNA form, the CDR3 reads TGCAGTGCCGGGACAGAAAGGCACTGTGGCTACACCTTC. Translating it yields CSAGTERHCGYTF.

About this clonotype itself: Possible read error: a much larger clone is one base away. This CDR3 is missing its conserved last phenylalanine or tryptophan, likely due to a read error. J is TRBJ1-1 and V is TRBV10-3, with D uncertain. Germline V gene sequence: CDR1 ENHRY, CDR2 SYGVKD. The CDR3 is made up of 11 amino acids. CDR3 DNA sequence: TGTCCCATCAGTGTTGGTCAGAGAGCTTTCCTT. Translated, it gives CPISVGQRAFL.

CDR3 nucleotides: TGTGCCAGCAGTTCACCCGGGACAGAGGCCAACGTCCTGACTTTC. Translated, it gives CASSSPGTEANVLTF. The chain uses TRBV28 and TRBJ2-6, with TRBD1 identical over 7 bases. The CDR3 has 15 residues. The germline V gene has CDR1 MDHEN and CDR2 SYDVKM. V lost 4 bases, J lost 6 bases, and 6 bases stayed unmatched. The entire variable domain, with the rest obtained from reference TRBV28 and TRBJ2-6, is as follows: DVKVTQSSRYLVKRTGEKVFLECVQDMDHENMFWYRQDPGLGLRLIYFSYDVKMKEKGDIPEGYSVSREKKERFSLILESASTNQTSMYLCASSSPGTEANVLTFGAGSRLTVL.

Details on this clonotype: Likely a read error: the CDR3 ends without its conserved phenylalanine or tryptophan. The CDR3 reads CASGLGTSRGRTDTQYL. The CDR3 DNA is TGTGCCAGCGGCCTGGGGACTAGCAGGGGACGCACAGATACGCAGTATTTA. The chain links TRBV11-2 to TRBJ2-3, with 9 bases that match TRBD2. Germline-derived CDR1 and CDR2 are SGHAT and FQNNGV. The CDR3 is 17 amino acids. V shed 8 bases and J 1 base; nucleotides not matched to a gene: 13.

This clonotype was seen a few times. One end of the junction varies from germline; a read error may be responsible. The gene calls are TRBV29-1 and TRBJ2-3; the match to TRBD2 covers 7 bases. The CDR3 spans 15 residues. CDR1 and CDR2 (germline): SQVTM, ANQGSEA. CDR3 coding DNA: TGCAGCATACGCTCAAGCGGGATGAGCACAGGTACGCAGTATTTT. Its translation: CSIRSSGMSTGTQYF.

Remarks on this clonotype: At one boundary the junction diverges from the germline segment, which might be a read error. This chain uses TRBV24-1 with TRBJ1-2; a weak D match, TRBD1 (5 bases). Germline values: CDR1 KGHDR, CDR2 SFDVKD. The CDR3 is 17 amino acids. CDR3 bases: TGTGCCACCTGTGACCCCGCTGACGGGGGACCCTCCCATGGCTACACCTTC. Encoded protein: CATCDPADGGPSHGYTF.

For this clonotype: A much more abundant neighbour one base away suggests this may be a read error. V is TRBV6-6 and J is TRBJ1-2, with TRBD1 matching over 9 bases. The CDR3 runs 15 residues. CDR1 and CDR2 from the germline V gene are MNHNY and SVGAGI (reference sequence). After removal of 10 bases from V and 8 bases from J, the junction contained 17 bases not matched to a gene. The CDR3 here is CAIRKDRGALGGYTF. The CDR3 coding sequence is TGTGCCATCAGAAAGGACAGGGGTGCCCTCGGCGGCTACACCTTC.

As for this clonotype: An end of the junction differs from the germline gene, which may be a read error. The J gene is TRBJ1-2, the V gene TRBV10-3; D is perhaps TRBD1 (5 bases). The germline V gene encodes CDR1 ENHRY and CDR2 SYGVKD. The CDR3 is 17 residues long. The CDR3 region is CVISESPDRGGSYGYTF. CDR3 sequence (DNA): TGTGTCATCAGTGAAAGTCCCGATAGGGGCGGTAGCTATGGCTACACCTTC.